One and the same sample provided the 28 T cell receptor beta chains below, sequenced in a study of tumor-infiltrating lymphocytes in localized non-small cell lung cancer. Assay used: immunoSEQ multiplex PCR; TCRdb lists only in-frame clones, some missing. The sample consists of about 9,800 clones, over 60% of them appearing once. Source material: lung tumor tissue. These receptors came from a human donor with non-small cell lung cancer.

Written as DNA, the CDR3 is TGCGCCAGCAGCCAAGCCTGGCAGGGGAGCTCCTATAATTCACCCCTCCACTTT. Protein sequence: CASSQAWQGSSYNSPLHF. This chain connects TRBV4-1 to TRBJ1-6; possible D gene TRBD1, 6 bases. There are 18 residues in the CDR3. Per germline, CDR1 MGHRA and CDR2 YSYEKL. Trimming took off 1 base at V and 0 bases at J, with 13 bases between the two ends.

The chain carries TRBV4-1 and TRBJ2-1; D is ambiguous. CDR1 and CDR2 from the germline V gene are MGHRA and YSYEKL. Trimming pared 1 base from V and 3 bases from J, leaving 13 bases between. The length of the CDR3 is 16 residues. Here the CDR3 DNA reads TGCGCCAGCAGCCAAGTCCTAATCGGGTTCTACAATGAGCAGTTCTTC. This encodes CASSQVLIGFYNEQFF.

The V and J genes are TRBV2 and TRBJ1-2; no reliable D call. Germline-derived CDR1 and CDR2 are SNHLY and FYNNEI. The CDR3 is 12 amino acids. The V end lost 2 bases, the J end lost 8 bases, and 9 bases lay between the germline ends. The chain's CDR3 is CASSERGLGYTF. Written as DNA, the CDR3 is TGTGCCAGCAGTGAACGGGGTCTCGGCTACACCTTC.

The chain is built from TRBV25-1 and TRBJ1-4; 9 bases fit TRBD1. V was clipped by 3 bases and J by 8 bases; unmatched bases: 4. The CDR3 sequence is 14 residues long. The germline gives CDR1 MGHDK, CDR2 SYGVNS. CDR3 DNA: TGTGCCAGCAGTGAGGGACAGGGAGTCGAAAAACTGTTTTTT. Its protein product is CASSEGQGVEKLFF.

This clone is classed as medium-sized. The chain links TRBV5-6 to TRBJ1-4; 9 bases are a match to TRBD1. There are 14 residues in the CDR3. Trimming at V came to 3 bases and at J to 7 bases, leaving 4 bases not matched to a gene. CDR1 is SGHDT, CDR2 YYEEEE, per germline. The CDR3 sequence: CASSYGQGTEKLFF. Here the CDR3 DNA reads TGTGCCAGCAGCTATGGACAGGGGACTGAAAAACTGTTTTTT.

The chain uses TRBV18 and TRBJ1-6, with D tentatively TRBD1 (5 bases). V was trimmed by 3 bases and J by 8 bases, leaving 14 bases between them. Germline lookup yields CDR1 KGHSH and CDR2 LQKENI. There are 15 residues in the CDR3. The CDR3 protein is CASSPNGGGDSPLHF. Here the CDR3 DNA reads TGTGCCAGCTCACCTAACGGCGGGGGAGATTCACCCCTCCACTTT. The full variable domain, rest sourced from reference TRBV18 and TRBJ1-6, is NAGVMQNPRHLVRRRGQEARLRCSPMKGHSHVYWYRQLPEEGLKFMVYLQKENIIDESGMPKERFSAEFPKEGPSILRIQQVVRGDSAAYFCASSPNGGGDSPLHFGNGTRLTVT.

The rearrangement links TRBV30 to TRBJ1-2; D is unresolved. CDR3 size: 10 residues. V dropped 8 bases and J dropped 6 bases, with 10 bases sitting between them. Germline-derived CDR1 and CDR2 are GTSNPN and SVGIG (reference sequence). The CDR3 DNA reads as TGTGCCGTACGAGGAAATGGCTACACCTTC. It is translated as CAVRGNGYTF.

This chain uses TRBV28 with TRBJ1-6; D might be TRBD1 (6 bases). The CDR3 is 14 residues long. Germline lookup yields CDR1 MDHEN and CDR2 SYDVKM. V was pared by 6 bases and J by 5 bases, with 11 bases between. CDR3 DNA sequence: TGTGCCAGCAGGTGGACAGCTAATAATTCACCCCTCCACTTT. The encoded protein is CASRWTANNSPLHF.

The CDR3 DNA reads as TGTGCCTGGAGGAGGCTTCAGGGAAACACTGAAGCTTTCTTT. Translation: CAWRRLQGNTEAFF. V is TRBV30 and J is TRBJ1-1, with TRBD1 as a possible D gene (5 bases). CDR1 is GTSNPN, CDR2 SVGIG, per germline (reference sequence). This CDR3 region has 14 residues. V dropped 3 bases and J dropped 2 bases, with 13 bases sitting between them. Full variable domain (outside the CDR3, taken from reference TRBV30 and TRBJ1-1): SQTIHQWPATLVQPVGSPLSLECTVEGTSNPNLYWYRQAAGRGLQLLFYSVGIGQISSEVPQNLSASRPQDRQFILSSKKLLLSDSGFYLCAWRRLQGNTEAFFGQGTRLTVV.

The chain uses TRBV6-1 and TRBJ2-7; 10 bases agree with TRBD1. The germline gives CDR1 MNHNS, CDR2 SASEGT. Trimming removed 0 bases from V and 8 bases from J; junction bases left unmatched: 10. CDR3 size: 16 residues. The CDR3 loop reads CASSEAPRQGANKQYF. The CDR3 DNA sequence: TGTGCCAGCAGTGAAGCGCCCAGACAGGGGGCTAACAAGCAGTACTTC.

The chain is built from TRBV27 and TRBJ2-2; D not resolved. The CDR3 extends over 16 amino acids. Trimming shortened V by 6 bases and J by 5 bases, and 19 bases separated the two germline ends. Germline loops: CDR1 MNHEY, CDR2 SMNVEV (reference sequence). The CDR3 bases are TGTGCCAGCAGGTCTGGGCAGTTGACGAGTACCGGGGAGCTGTTTTTT. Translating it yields CASRSGQLTSTGELFF.

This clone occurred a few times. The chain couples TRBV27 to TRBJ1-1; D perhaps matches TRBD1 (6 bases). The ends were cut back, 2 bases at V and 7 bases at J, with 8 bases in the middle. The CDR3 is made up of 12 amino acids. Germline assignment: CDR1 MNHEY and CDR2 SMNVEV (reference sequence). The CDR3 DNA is TGTGCCAGCAGTTTAGGGGGCCGTGAAGCTTTCTTT. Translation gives CASSLGGREAFF.

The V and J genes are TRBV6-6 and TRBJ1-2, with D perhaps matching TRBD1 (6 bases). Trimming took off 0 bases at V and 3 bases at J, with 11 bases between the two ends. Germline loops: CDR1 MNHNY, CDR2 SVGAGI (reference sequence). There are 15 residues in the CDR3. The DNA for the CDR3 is TGTGCCAGCAGTTACTCGCGATCAGGGGACTATGGCTACACCTTC. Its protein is CASSYSRSGDYGYTF.

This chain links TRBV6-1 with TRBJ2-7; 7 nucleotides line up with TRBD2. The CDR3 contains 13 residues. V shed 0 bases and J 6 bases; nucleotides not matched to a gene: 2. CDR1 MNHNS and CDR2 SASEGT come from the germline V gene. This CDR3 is CASSEARGGEQYF. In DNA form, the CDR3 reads TGTGCCAGCAGTGAAGCGCGCGGGGGCGAGCAGTACTTC.

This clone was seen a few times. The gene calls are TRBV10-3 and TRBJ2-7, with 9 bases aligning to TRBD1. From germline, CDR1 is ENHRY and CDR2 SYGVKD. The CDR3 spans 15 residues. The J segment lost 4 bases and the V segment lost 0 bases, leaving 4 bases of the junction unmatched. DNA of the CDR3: TGTGCCATCAGTGAGTCGGGGACAGGGAGGTACGAGCAGTACTTC. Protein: CAISESGTGRYEQYF.

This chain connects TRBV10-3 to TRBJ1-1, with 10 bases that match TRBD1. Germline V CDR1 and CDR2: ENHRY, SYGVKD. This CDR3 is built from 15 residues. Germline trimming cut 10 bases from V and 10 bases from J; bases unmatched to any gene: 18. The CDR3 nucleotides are TGTGCCAGCGGCAAAGGACAGGGGGGATTCCAGCCAGCTTTCTTT. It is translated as CASGKGQGGFQPAFF.

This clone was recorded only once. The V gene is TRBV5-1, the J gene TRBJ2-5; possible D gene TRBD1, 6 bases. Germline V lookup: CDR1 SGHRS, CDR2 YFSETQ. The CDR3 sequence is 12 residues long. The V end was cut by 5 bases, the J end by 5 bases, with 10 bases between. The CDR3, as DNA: TGCGCCAGCAGGCAGGGGCTCGAGACCCAGTACTTC. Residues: CASRQGLETQYF.

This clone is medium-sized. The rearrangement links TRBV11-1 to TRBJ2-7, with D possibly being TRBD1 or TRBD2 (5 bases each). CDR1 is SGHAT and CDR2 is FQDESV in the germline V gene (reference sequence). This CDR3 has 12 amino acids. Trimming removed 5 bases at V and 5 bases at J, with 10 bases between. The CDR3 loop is CASSPGHDEQYF. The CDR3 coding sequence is TGTGCCAGCAGCCCGGGGCATGACGAGCAGTACTTC.

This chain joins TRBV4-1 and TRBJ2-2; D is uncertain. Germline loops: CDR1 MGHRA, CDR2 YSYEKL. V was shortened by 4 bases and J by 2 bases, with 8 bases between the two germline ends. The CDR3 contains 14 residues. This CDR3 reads CASSLAFNTGELFF. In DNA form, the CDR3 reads TGCGCCAGCAGCCTTGCATTTAACACCGGGGAGCTGTTTTTT.

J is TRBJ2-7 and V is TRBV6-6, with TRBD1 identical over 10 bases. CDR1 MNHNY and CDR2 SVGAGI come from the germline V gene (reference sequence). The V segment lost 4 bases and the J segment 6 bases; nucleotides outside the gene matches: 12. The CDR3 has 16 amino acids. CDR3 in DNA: TGTGCCAGCAGTTCGGGGCCAAAGGACAGGGGGTTCGAGCAGTACTTC. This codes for CASSSGPKDRGFEQYF.

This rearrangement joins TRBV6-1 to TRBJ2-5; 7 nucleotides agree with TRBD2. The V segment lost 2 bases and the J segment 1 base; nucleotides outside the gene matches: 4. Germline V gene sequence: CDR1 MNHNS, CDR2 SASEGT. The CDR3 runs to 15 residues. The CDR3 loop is CASSEPAGSQETQYF. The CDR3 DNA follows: TGTGCCAGCAGTGAACCAGCGGGGTCCCAAGAGACCCAGTACTTC.

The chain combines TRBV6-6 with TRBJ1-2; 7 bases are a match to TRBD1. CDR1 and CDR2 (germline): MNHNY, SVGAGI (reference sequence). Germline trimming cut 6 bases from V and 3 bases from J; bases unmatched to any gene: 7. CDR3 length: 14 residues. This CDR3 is CASSADRADYGYTF. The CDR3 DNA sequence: TGTGCCAGCAGCGCAGACAGGGCAGACTATGGCTACACCTTC.

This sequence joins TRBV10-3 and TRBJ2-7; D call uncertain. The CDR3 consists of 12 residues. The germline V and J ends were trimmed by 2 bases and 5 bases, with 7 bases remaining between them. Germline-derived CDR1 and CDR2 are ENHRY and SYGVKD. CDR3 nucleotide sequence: TGTGCCATCAGTGAGGACGAGGACGAGCAGTACTTC. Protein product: CAISEDEDEQYF.

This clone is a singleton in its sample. For the CDR3, the DNA is TGTGCCAGCAGTTCCCTCGGTAATCAGCCCCAGCATTTT. It encodes CASSSLGNQPQHF. The rearrangement joins TRBV27 to TRBJ1-5; no reliable D call. V dropped 4 bases and J dropped 4 bases, with 8 bases sitting between them. Germline-derived CDR1 and CDR2 are MNHEY and SMNVEV (reference sequence). This CDR3 is 13 amino acids long.

CDR3 coding DNA: TGTGCCAGCAGTTCTCACATATACACTGAAGCTTTCTTT. The encoded protein is CASSSHIYTEAFF. The J gene is TRBJ1-1, the V gene TRBV6-1; D unclear. Per the germline V gene, CDR1 is MNHNS and CDR2 is SASEGT. This CDR3 region has 13 residues. Trimming left V 5 bases short and J 3 bases short, with 10 bases between.

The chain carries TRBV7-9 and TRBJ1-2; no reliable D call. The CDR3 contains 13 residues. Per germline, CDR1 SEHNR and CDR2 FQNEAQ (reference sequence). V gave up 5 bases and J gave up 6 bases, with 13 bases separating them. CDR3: CASSPNLVDGYTF. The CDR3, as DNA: TGTGCCAGCAGCCCGAACCTGGTGGATGGCTACACCTTC.

The CDR3 region is CASSYSGTEGSPLHF. The CDR3 DNA follows: TGTGCCAGCAGTTACTCCGGGACAGAGGGATCACCCCTCCACTTT. The chain employs TRBV6-5 and TRBJ1-6; 7 bases agree with TRBD1. Germline-derived CDR1 and CDR2 are MNHEY and SVGAGI. The CDR3 is 15 residues long. J gave up 10 bases and V 0 bases, and 6 bases lay outside the gene matches.

In DNA, the CDR3 is TGTGCCAGCAGCTTACGACAGGGGGGGAAAGAGACCCAGTACTTC. Translation: CASSLRQGGKETQYF. The V gene is TRBV7-7, the J gene TRBJ2-5; 9 bases map to TRBD1. V trimming: 2 bases; J trimming: 3 bases; junction bases outside the gene matches: 4. Germline CDR1 SSHAT, CDR2 FNYEAQ (reference sequence). The CDR3 runs 15 residues.